One and the same sample provided the 18 T cell receptor beta chains below, sequenced in a study of blood T cell repertoires in COVID-19. Sequencing was performed with immunoSEQ multiplex PCR; in TCRdb, only in-frame clones are kept and a portion is missing. This table has under 85,000 clones, 80% to 85% appearing once. Sequencing was carried out using peripheral blood. The receptors come from a man aged 50 to 59 with acute or convalescent COVID-19.

The rearrangement uses TRBV6-5 and TRBJ2-7; possibly TRBD1 for D (6 bases). Looked up from germline, CDR1 is MNHEY and CDR2 is SVGAGI. CDR3 size: 11 residues. The V end lost 8 bases, the J end lost 7 bases, and 12 bases lay between the germline ends. The CDR3: CASGQGLEQYF. The CDR3 coding sequence is TGTGCCAGCGGCCAGGGGCTAGAGCAGTACTTC.

This clone was seen a single time. V and J are TRBV7-9 and TRBJ1-5, with D unclear. V shed 2 bases and J shed 4 bases, with 9 bases lying between them. This CDR3 spans 14 amino acids. Germline V lookup: CDR1 SEHNR, CDR2 FQNEAQ (reference sequence). As DNA, the CDR3 is TGTGCCAGCAGCTTATTAGGGAGTAATCAGCCCCAGCATTTT. Its protein product is CASSLLGSNQPQHF. Full variable domain (rest looked up from reference TRBV7-9 and TRBJ1-5): DTGVSQNPRHKITKRGQNVTFRCDPISEHNRLYWYRQTLGQGPEFLTYFQNEAQLEKSRLLSDRFSAERPKGSFSTLEIQRTEQGDSAMYLCASSLLGSNQPQHFGDGTRLSIL.

Within the sample, this clone is medium-sized. Compared with germline, one end of the junction differs, possibly owing to a read error. The chain combines TRBV15 with TRBJ1-5; D gene ambiguous. This CDR3 has 15 amino acids. Germline V gene lookup returns CDR1 LNHNV and CDR2 YYDKDF (reference sequence). The CDR3 here is CATSRAGYSDQPQHF. Here the CDR3 DNA reads TGTGCCACCAGCAGAGCGGGGTATAGCGATCAGCCCCAGCATTTT.

The chain employs TRBV2 and TRBJ2-1; 11 bases agree with TRBD2. Germline V gene data show CDR1 as SNHLY and CDR2 as FYNNEI. The CDR3 totals 14 residues. Trimming took 7 bases from V and 9 from J; bases not matched to a gene: 8. CDR3 amino acids: CASNTLAGGGEQFF. CDR3 nucleotides: TGTGCCAGCAACACCCTAGCGGGAGGTGGTGAGCAGTTCTTC. The full variable domain, its missing parts supplied by reference TRBV2 and TRBJ2-1, is EPEVTQTPSHQVTQMGQEVILRCVPISNHLYFYWYRQILGQKVEFLVSFYNNEISEKSEIFDDQFSVERPDGSNFTLKIRSTKLEDSAMYFCASNTLAGGGEQFFGPGTRLTVL.

This clone showed up just a few times. The chain carries TRBV29-1 and TRBJ1-2; possibly TRBD1 for D (5 bases). The CDR3 runs to 11 residues. CDR1 is SQVTM, CDR2 ANQGSEA, per germline. V dropped 7 bases and J dropped 6 bases, with 12 bases sitting between them. CDR3 in amino acids: CSDRQGDGYTF. In DNA form, the CDR3 reads TGCAGCGATCGGCAGGGCGATGGCTACACCTTC.

J is TRBJ2-7 and V is TRBV29-1; D unclear. The CDR3 totals 14 residues. Germline V CDR1 and CDR2: SQVTM, ANQGSEA. V was shortened by 5 bases and J by 0 bases, with 14 bases between the two germline ends. This chain's CDR3 is CSVRTTSGSYEQYF. CDR3 in DNA: TGCAGCGTTCGTACCACCTCCGGCTCCTACGAGCAGTACTTC.

V gene TRBV19 combines with J gene TRBJ2-1; TRBD2 agrees at 9 bases. CDR3 length: 17 amino acids. The germline V gene encodes CDR1 LNHDA and CDR2 SQIVND (reference sequence). Trimming cost V 5 bases and J 2 bases; bases outside gene matches: 10. CDR3 in amino acids: CASSPSFGGRAYNEQFF. In DNA form, the CDR3 reads TGTGCCAGTAGTCCTTCTTTCGGCGGGAGGGCCTACAATGAGCAGTTCTTC.

This clone has a single count. The V call is TRBV11-3, the J call TRBJ2-1; TRBD2 aligns across 8 bases. This CDR3 has 17 residues. Trimming at V came to 3 bases and at J to 7 bases, leaving 14 bases not matched to a gene. CDR1 is SGHNT, CDR2 YENEEA, per germline. CDR3 nucleotides: TGTGCCAGCAGCTTCCTTTGGGGAGCGGGGGCGGAGAATGAGCAGTTCTTC. It translates to CASSFLWGAGAENEQFF. Variable domain in full (rest from reference TRBV11-3 and TRBJ2-1): EAGVVQSPRYKIIEKKQPVAFWCNPISGHNTLYWYLQNLGQGPELLIRYENEEAVDDSQLPKDRFSAERLKGVDSTLKIQPAELGDSAVYLCASSFLWGAGAENEQFFGPGTRLTVL.

The J gene is TRBJ1-4, the V gene TRBV9; D is undetermined. The ends were cut back, 0 bases at V and 5 bases at J, with 11 bases in the middle. Germline loops: CDR1 SGDLS, CDR2 YYNGEE. CDR3 size: 15 residues. The CDR3 DNA follows: TGTGCCAGCAGCGTAGAGTTCAGTCCGAATGAAAAACTGTTTTTT. This translates into CASSVEFSPNEKLFF.

In nucleotides, the CDR3 is TGCGCCAGCAGTGGCCGGGACAGGGGAGTCTTAAGCACAGATACGCAGTATTTT. Its translation: CASSGRDRGVLSTDTQYF. The rearrangement joins TRBV10-1 to TRBJ2-3, with 10 bases identical to TRBD1. V was clipped by 4 bases and J by 0 bases; unmatched bases: 10. Germline V gene data show CDR1 as WNHNN and CDR2 as SYGVQD (reference sequence). CDR3 size: 18 residues.

This CDR3 reads CASSQVYQGMVDYGYTF. DNA for the CDR3: TGCGCCAGCAGCCAAGTATACCAGGGCATGGTCGACTATGGCTACACCTTC. This chain connects TRBV4-1 to TRBJ1-2; maybe TRBD1 (5 bases). This CDR3 is built from 17 residues. CDR1 is MGHRA and CDR2 is YSYEKL in the germline V gene. Trimming pared 1 base from V and 3 bases from J, leaving 18 bases between.

The CDR3 sequence is CASSVSGTGGEAFF. The CDR3 coding sequence is TGTGCCAGTAGTGTCTCCGGGACAGGGGGTGAAGCTTTCTTT. The chain recombines TRBV19 with TRBJ1-1; TRBD1 aligns across 11 bases. V lost 5 bases to trimming and J lost 7 bases; unmatched junction nucleotides: 6. The V gene's germline CDR1 is LNHDA and CDR2 SQIVND (reference sequence). This CDR3 is built from 14 residues.

The chain links TRBV29-1 to TRBJ2-7; D remains unclear. Germline assignment: CDR1 SQVTM and CDR2 ANQGSEA. The CDR3 is made up of 12 amino acids. The V and J ends lost 5 bases and 4 bases respectively, with 12 bases between them. In DNA, the CDR3 is TGCAGCGTTAGTCGAGAGACTTACGAGCAGTACTTC. Translation gives CSVSRETYEQYF.

The chain is built from TRBV19 and TRBJ2-3; perhaps TRBD2 as D (5 bases). The CDR3 contains 14 residues. In germline, CDR1 is LNHDA, CDR2 SQIVND (reference sequence). Trimming shortened V by 10 bases and J by 2 bases, and 16 bases separated the two germline ends. The CDR3 protein is CATAVGGSTDTQYF. CDR3 DNA: TGTGCCACCGCAGTTGGCGGGTCCACAGATACGCAGTATTTT.

V and J are TRBV18 and TRBJ2-2, with 8 bases fitting TRBD2. The J segment lost 7 bases and the V segment lost 7 bases, leaving 14 bases of the junction unmatched. The CDR3 runs to 16 residues. Germline CDR1 reads KGHSH; CDR2 reads LQKENI. CDR3 sequence: CASYRPRGGMIGELFF. The DNA of the CDR3 is TGTGCCAGCTATCGCCCTCGGGGGGGCATGATCGGGGAGCTGTTTTTT.

The rearrangement joins TRBV27 to TRBJ1-6; 10 nucleotides align to TRBD1. The CDR3 runs to 15 residues. Germline CDR1 reads MNHEY; CDR2 reads SMNVEV (reference sequence). J gave up 7 bases and V 3 bases, and 3 bases lay outside the gene matches. The CDR3 spells CASSFWGQGNSPLHF. The DNA of the CDR3 is TGTGCCAGCAGTTTCTGGGGACAGGGGAATTCACCCCTCCACTTT.

The chain combines TRBV7-9 with TRBJ1-4; D may be TRBD1 (6 bases). The CDR3 is 14 amino acids. The germline V gene has CDR1 SEHNR and CDR2 FQNEAQ (reference sequence). V was trimmed by 5 bases and J by 5 bases, leaving 12 bases between them. The DNA for the CDR3 is TGTGCCAGCAGCCCCCCCGGGACAAATGAAAAACTGTTTTTT. The encoded protein is CASSPPGTNEKLFF.

The chain has TRBV28 and TRBJ2-6; 7 bases are a match to TRBD1. Germline trimming cut 2 bases from V and 0 bases from J; bases unmatched to any gene: 1. Looked up from germline, CDR1 is MDHEN and CDR2 is SYDVKM. The CDR3 runs 16 residues. CDR3 protein: CASSLAGGSGANVLTF. Written as DNA, the CDR3 is TGTGCCAGCAGTTTAGCAGGGGGCTCTGGGGCCAACGTCCTGACTTTC.